A selection of T cell receptor beta chains follows, all from one sample in a study of OX40 agonist ivuxolimab in advanced cancers. This table comes from immunoSEQ multiplex PCR, and its TCRdb copy is limited to in-frame clones, with some not included. The sample has 65,000 to 85,000 clones; about 81% are singletons. Here the sequenced sample was CD4+ or CD8+ T cells sorted from blood, taken in a trial of the OX40 agonist ivuxolimab. The source is an adult with an advanced solid tumor such as melanoma, head and neck, liver or kidney cancer. Each CDR3 is given with its conserved first and last residue. Fields, in order: V gene, J gene, CDR3 length, D gene, clone size, CDR3 DNA, CDR3 protein. The D gene is left open where the match is weak. Clone size is stated in some rows and not others, as once, few, many or a class when expanded.

TRBV12-5	TRBJ2-7	14	NA	NA	TGTGCTAGTGGTTTGACGGCGGTGGTTTCGGAGCAGTACTTC	CASGLTAVVSEQYF
TRBV4-3	TRBJ1-2	16	NA	NA	TGCGCCAGCAGCCAAGTCCCTAGACAGAGTAACTATGGCTACACCTTC	CASSQVPRQSNYGYTF
TRBV7-3	TRBJ2-2	14	NA	NA	TGTGCCAGCAGCCCGCCTGGGAACACCGGGGAGCTGTTTTTT	CASSPPGNTGELFF
TRBV4-2	TRBJ2-4	15	TRBD2	NA	TGTGCCAGCAGCCAAGATGTAACGGGGGGTAACATTCAGTACTTC	CASSQDVTGGNIQYF
TRBV9	TRBJ2-5	15	NA	NA	TGTGCCAGCAGCGTAGTGACAGGAGCCCAAGAGACCCAGTACTTC	CASSVVTGAQETQYF
TRBV19	TRBJ2-4	14	NA	NA	TGTGCCAGTAGTATTGGGATCACGGCGACCGAATGGTACTTC	CASSIGITATEWYF
TRBV28	TRBJ1-1	16	NA	NA	TGTGCCAGCAGTTTATTCGGGGTAGGGCCGTGGACTGAAGCTTTCTTT	CASSLFGVGPWTEAFF
TRBV5-1	TRBJ1-2	12	NA	NA	TGCGCCAGCAGCCCCGACTCCTATGGCTACACCTTC	CASSPDSYGYTF
TRBV19	TRBJ2-2	14	NA	NA	TGTGCCACACGCTACGAGGAGTCGGCCGGGGAGCTGTTTTTT	CATRYEESAGELFF
TRBV4-2	TRBJ2-5	18	TRBD2	NA	TGTGCCAGCAGCCAAACGGGGGGGGCTAGCAGAAACCAAGAGACCCAGTACTTC	CASSQTGGASRNQETQYF
TRBV19	TRBJ1-2	14	NA	NA	TGTGCCAGTAGTATCGGCAGGGTTAACTATGGCTACACCTTC	CASSIGRVNYGYTF
TRBV30	TRBJ1-2	12	NA	NA	TGTGCCTGGAGTGCCAGGGCGTACGGCTACACCTTC	CAWSARAYGYTF
TRBV18	TRBJ2-7	11	NA	NA	TGTGCCAGCTCACCTCTGGACGAGCAGTACTTC	CASSPLDEQYF
TRBV14	TRBJ2-3	16	NA	NA	TGTGCCAGCAGCCAAGACACCTTATTCGGGACAGATACGCAGTATTTT	CASSQDTLFGTDTQYF
TRBV5-8	TRBJ2-7	14	NA	NA	TGTGCCAGCACGCGCTTCAGGGGTGTCTACGAGCAGTACTTC	CASTRFRGVYEQYF
TRBV18	TRBJ1-1	12	NA	NA	TGTGCCAGCTCACCAGGGCAAGGTGAAGCTTTCTTT	CASSPGQGEAFF
TRBV6-6	TRBJ1-2	14	NA	NA	TGTGCCAGCAGTTACGAAAGTTTCGTCTATGGCTACACCTTC	CASSYESFVYGYTF
TRBV5-4	TRBJ2-3	14	NA	once	TGTGCCAGCAGCTGGGGACTTAGCACAGATACGCAGTATTTT	CASSWGLSTDTQYF
TRBV19	TRBJ2-3	14	NA	NA	TGTGCCAGTAGTACAGATGGGTTCACAGATACGCAGTATTTT	CASSTDGFTDTQYF
TRBV19	TRBJ1-1	14	NA	NA	TGTGCCAGCCACAGGGCGGCGATCATAACTGAAGCTTTCTTT	CASHRAAIITEAFF
TRBV18	TRBJ2-7	13	NA	NA	TGTGCCAGCTCACCCCAGCCTTCCTACGAGCAGTACTTC	CASSPQPSYEQYF
TRBV30	TRBJ2-7	14	NA	once	TGTGCCTGGAGGCCTCTACCATGGTCCTACGAGCAGTACTTC	CAWRPLPWSYEQYF
TRBV11-3	TRBJ2-1	12	NA	NA	TGTGCCAGCAGCTTAGGAGCTAATGAGCAGTTCTTC	CASSLGANEQFF
TRBV6-5	TRBJ2-1	15	TRBD2	NA	TGTGCCAGCAGTTACAGAGCGGGGGGAAAGCATGAGCAGTTCTTC	CASSYRAGGKHEQFF
TRBV2	TRBJ1-5	13	NA	NA	TGTGCCACCTCACCTCAAATTTATCAGCCCCAGCATTTT	CATSPQIYQPQHF
TRBV7-3	TRBJ2-2	17	TRBD2	NA	TGTGCCAGCAGCTCGGGACTAGCGGGAGTAGGTACCGGGGAGCTGTTTTTT	CASSSGLAGVGTGELFF
TRBV5-6	TRBJ2-1	14	NA	NA	TGTGCCAGCAGCTCCTTTCGGGGGCGGGGTGAGCAGTTCTTC	CASSSFRGRGEQFF
TRBV27	TRBJ1-2	14	TRBD1	NA	TGTGCCAGCAGCCCGCGGACAGGGTCCTTTGGCTACACCTTC	CASSPRTGSFGYTF
TRBV7-9	TRBJ2-3	14	NA	NA	TGTGCCAGCAGCTTTTGGGGGGTCACAGATACGCAGTATTTT	CASSFWGVTDTQYF
TRBV7-6	TRBJ1-1	17	NA	NA	TGTGCCAGCAGCCTCGGAAACACAGGGTTCAGGGACACTGAAGCTTTCTTT	CASSLGNTGFRDTEAFF
TRBV27	TRBJ1-6	14	NA	NA	TGTGCCAGCAGTTTCGAAGGGAACGGTTCACCCCTCCACTTT	CASSFEGNGSPLHF
TRBV19	TRBJ2-7	16	NA	once	TGTGCCAGTAGTATAATCGGGGGAGGGGGCTCCTACGAGCAGTACTTC	CASSIIGGGGSYEQYF
TRBV30	TRBJ2-3	14	NA	NA	TGTGCCTGGAGTCACAGCCCTAGCACAGATACGCAGTATTTT	CAWSHSPSTDTQYF
TRBV6-6	TRBJ2-1	11	NA	NA	TGTGCCAGCGGGGGGGGGCGCGGGCAGTTCTTC	CASGGGRGQFF